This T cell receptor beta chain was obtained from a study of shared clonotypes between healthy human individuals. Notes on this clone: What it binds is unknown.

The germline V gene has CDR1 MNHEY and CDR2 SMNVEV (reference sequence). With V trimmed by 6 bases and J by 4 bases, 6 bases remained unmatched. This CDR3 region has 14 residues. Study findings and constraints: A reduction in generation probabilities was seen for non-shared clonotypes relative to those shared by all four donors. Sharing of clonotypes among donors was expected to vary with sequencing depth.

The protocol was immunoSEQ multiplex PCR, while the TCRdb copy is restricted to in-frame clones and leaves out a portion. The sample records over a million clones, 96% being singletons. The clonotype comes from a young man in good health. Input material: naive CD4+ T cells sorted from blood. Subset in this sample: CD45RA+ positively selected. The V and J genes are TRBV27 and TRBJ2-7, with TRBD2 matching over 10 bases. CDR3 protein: CASRKGLAAYEQYF. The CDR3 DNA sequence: TGTGCCAGCAGGAAAGGACTAGCGGCATACGAGCAGTACTTC.